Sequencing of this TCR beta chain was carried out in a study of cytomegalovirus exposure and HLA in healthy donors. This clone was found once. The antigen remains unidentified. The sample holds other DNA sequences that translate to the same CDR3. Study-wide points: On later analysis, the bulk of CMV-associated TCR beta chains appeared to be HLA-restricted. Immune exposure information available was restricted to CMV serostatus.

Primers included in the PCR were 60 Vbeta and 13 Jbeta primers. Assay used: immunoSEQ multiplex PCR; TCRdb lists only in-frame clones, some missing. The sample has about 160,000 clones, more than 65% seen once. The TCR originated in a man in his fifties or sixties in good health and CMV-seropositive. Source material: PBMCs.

CDR3 region: CAWSPGLAGVRTGELFF. The CDR3 coding sequence is TGTGCCTGGAGTCCGGGACTGGCGGGAGTAAGAACCGGGGAGCTGTTTTTT. V is TRBV30 and J is TRBJ2-2, with 7 bases lining up with TRBD2. V lost 2 bases to trimming and J lost 5 bases; unmatched junction nucleotides: 14. Per germline, CDR1 GTSNPN and CDR2 SVGIG (reference sequence). The CDR3 consists of 17 residues.